The 17 T cell receptor beta chains below come from one sample, sequenced in a study of control samples from healthy donors and cancer patients. TCRdb keeps only in-frame clones here, not all; method: immunoSEQ multiplex PCR. This sample carries about 78,000 clones, around nine tenths of them seen once, and the ten largest clones take 6% to 9.5%. Sequences were obtained from blood. Source of these receptors: a woman aged 55-69 years in good health.

The genes are TRBV4-2 and TRBJ2-3; a possible D gene is TRBD2 (7 bases). V was clipped by 4 bases and J by 4 bases, with 18 bases between them. CDR3 length equals 16 residues. The germline gives CDR1 LGHNA, CDR2 YNFKEQ. The CDR3 protein is CASSPGETGGADTQYF. CDR3 nucleotide sequence: TGTGCCAGCAGCCCCGGAGAGACGGGGGGCGCAGATACGCAGTATTTT.

This chain links TRBV15 with TRBJ1-5; maybe TRBD1 (6 bases). Trimming removed 0 bases at V and 2 bases at J, with 11 bases between. This CDR3 has 16 amino acids. The germline V gene has CDR1 LNHNV and CDR2 YYDKDF (reference sequence). The CDR3: CATSRELTGRNQPQHF. CDR3 sequence (DNA): TGTGCCACCAGCAGAGAGTTAACAGGGCGCAATCAGCCCCAGCATTTT.

The chain recombines TRBV5-4 with TRBJ2-2; D unresolved. Germline values: CDR1 SGHNT, CDR2 YYREEE (reference sequence). This CDR3 spans 17 amino acids. Trimming removed 0 bases from V and 3 bases from J, with 15 bases in between. The CDR3 nucleotides are TGTGCCAGCAGCTTGGCGGTGGGGTGGGCTGACACCGGGGAGCTGTTTTTT. It encodes CASSLAVGWADTGELFF.

The chain couples TRBV7-6 to TRBJ2-1; 7 bases fit TRBD2. Germline lookup yields CDR1 SGHVS and CDR2 FNYEAQ. The CDR3 runs to 15 residues. Germline trimming cut 4 bases from V and 9 bases from J; bases unmatched to any gene: 12. The CDR3 sequence is CASSSLLATVSEQFF. DNA of the CDR3: TGTGCCAGCAGCTCATTACTAGCGACGGTTTCTGAGCAGTTCTTC.

This clone showed up just once. This chain joins TRBV7-2 and TRBJ2-3; 10 bases align to TRBD2. The junction had 10 bases not matched to a gene; V was cut back by 2 bases and J by 2 bases. CDR1 is SGHTA and CDR2 is FQGNSA in the germline V gene. This CDR3 comprises 18 residues. CDR3 sequence: CASSLTRTSGSSTDTQYF. The CDR3 DNA reads TGTGCCAGCAGCTTAACCCGGACTAGCGGAAGTTCCACAGATACGCAGTATTTT.

V is TRBV4-1 and J is TRBJ2-7, with 12 bases that match TRBD1. V shed 5 bases and J 3 bases; nucleotides not matched to a gene: 5. CDR1 is MGHRA and CDR2 is YSYEKL in the germline V gene. The length of the CDR3 is 15 residues. Here the CDR3 DNA reads TGCGCCAGCAGCGCGGGACAGGGGGCGAACTACGAGCAGTACTTC. Its translation: CASSAGQGANYEQYF.

The chain's CDR3 is CASSFAFGGQETQYF. CDR3 in DNA: TGCGCCAGCAGCTTCGCTTTTGGGGGCCAAGAGACCCAGTACTTC. V gene TRBV5-1 combines with J gene TRBJ2-5; D is perhaps TRBD1 or TRBD2 (5 bases each). This CDR3 is built from 15 residues. Germline CDR1 is SGHRS and CDR2 is YFSETQ. Deletions cut 2 bases from V and 1 base from J, with 12 bases between. The whole variable domain, filled in from reference TRBV5-1 and TRBJ2-5, reads KAGVTQTPRYLIKTRGQQVTLSCSPISGHRSVSWYQQTPGQGLQFLFEYFSETQRNKGNFPGRFSGRQFSNSRSEMNVSTLELGDSALYLCASSFAFGGQETQYFGPGTRLLVL.

The V call is TRBV7-6, the J call TRBJ2-3, with 7 bases matching TRBD2. Germline trimming cut 0 bases from V and 8 bases from J; bases unmatched to any gene: 14. The V gene's germline CDR1 is SGHVS and CDR2 FNYEAQ. CDR3 length: 17 residues. The DNA for the CDR3 is TGTGCCAGCAGCTTAGCAGGGGCGGGGGACTACGTCGGTACGCAGTATTTT. Its translation: CASSLAGAGDYVGTQYF. Together with reference TRBV7-6 and TRBJ2-3, the CDR3 gives the full variable domain: GAGVSQSPRYKVTKRGQDVALRCDPISGHVSLYWYRQALGQGPEFLTYFNYEAQQDKSGLPNDRFSAERPEGSISTLTIQRTEQRDSAMYRCASSLAGAGDYVGTQYFGPGTRLTVL.

CDR3 sequence (DNA): TGTGCCAGCAGCCCAGGGACGAACACTGAAGCTTTCTTT. Its translation: CASSPGTNTEAFF. The rearrangement links TRBV9 to TRBJ1-1; TRBD1 might be the D (5 bases). Germline loops: CDR1 SGDLS, CDR2 YYNGEE. The V and J ends lost 4 bases and 1 base respectively, with 8 bases between them. There are 13 residues in the CDR3.

In nucleotides, the CDR3 is TGTGCCAGCAGCCACGGGCGCATGGCACAAGGAGAGACCCAGTACTTC. It is translated as CASSHGRMAQGETQYF. The chain employs TRBV14 and TRBJ2-5; D remains unclear. Germline V CDR1 and CDR2: SGHDN, FVKESK. The V and J ends lost 3 bases and 4 bases respectively, with 18 bases between them. The CDR3 length is 16 residues.

This chain uses TRBV18 with TRBJ1-1; D might be TRBD1 (6 bases). Germline loops: CDR1 KGHSH, CDR2 LQKENI. The CDR3 sequence is 16 residues long. Trimming took off 4 bases at V and 6 bases at J, with 21 bases between the two ends. CDR3 in DNA: TGTGCCAGCTCACGATCGGCCCGGGGGCGACCCGCTGAAGCTTTCTTT. Translated: CASSRSARGRPAEAFF.

V gene TRBV4-2 combines with J gene TRBJ1-1, with no clear D. The germline V and J ends were trimmed by 0 bases and 0 bases, with 8 bases remaining between them. Germline V lookup: CDR1 LGHNA, CDR2 YNFKEQ. This CDR3 has 15 residues. CDR3: CASSQEQNMNTEAFF. CDR3 nucleotide sequence: TGTGCCAGCAGCCAAGAACAGAACATGAACACTGAAGCTTTCTTT.

The CDR3 bases are TGTGCCAGCAGTTCTGGAGACAGGGACAGTCAGCCCCAGCATTTT. It encodes CASSSGDRDSQPQHF. The chain has TRBV5-5 and TRBJ1-5, with 7 bases matching TRBD1. Germline values: CDR1 SGHKS, CDR2 YYEKEE (reference sequence). V was clipped by 5 bases and J by 6 bases; unmatched bases: 11. CDR3 length: 15 residues.

The chain uses TRBV5-4 and TRBJ2-5; 7 positions match TRBD1. The CDR3 runs to 15 residues. Germline trimming cut 0 bases from V and 7 bases from J; bases unmatched to any gene: 9. Per the germline V gene, CDR1 is SGHNT and CDR2 is YYREEE (reference sequence). CDR3 loop: CASSLAEGARSTQYF. The CDR3 DNA reads as TGTGCCAGCAGCTTGGCCGAGGGGGCCCGGTCGACCCAGTACTTC.

The chain is built from TRBV27 and TRBJ2-3, with D perhaps matching TRBD1 (6 bases). The CDR3 contains 14 residues. Germline V gene lookup returns CDR1 MNHEY and CDR2 SMNVEV (reference sequence). Trimming left V 3 bases short and J 5 bases short, with 12 bases between. The CDR3 region has the DNA TGTGCCAGCAGTTTTGGGACAACCGGAGATACGCAGTATTTT. It yields the protein CASSFGTTGDTQYF.

This chain joins TRBV7-9 and TRBJ1-2, with a tentative D call TRBD1 (6 bases). The V gene lost 1 base and the J gene lost 1 base, with 7 bases spanning the gap. Per the germline V gene, CDR1 is SEHNR and CDR2 is FQNEAQ (reference sequence). The CDR3 runs to 14 residues. Here the CDR3 DNA reads TGTGCCAGCAGCTTAGAGGGGGTTAACTATGGCTACACCTTC. This encodes CASSLEGVNYGYTF.

This chain's CDR3 is CASSSVPGLGETQYF. The CDR3 region has the DNA TGTGCCAGCAGCTCGGTCCCGGGACTTGGTGAGACCCAGTACTTC. The V call is TRBV7-8, the J call TRBJ2-5; a possible D gene is TRBD2 (6 bases). This CDR3 contains 15 residues. V lost 4 bases and J 5 bases, leaving 17 bases between the germline ends. Germline V gene lookup returns CDR1 SGHVS and CDR2 FQNEAQ. Combining the CDR3 with reference TRBV7-8 and TRBJ2-5 gives the whole variable domain GAGVSQSPRYKVAKRGQDVALRCDPISGHVSLFWYQQALGQGPEFLTYFQNEAQLDKSGLPSDRFFAERPEGSVSTLKIQRTQQEDSAVYLCASSSVPGLGETQYFGPGTRLLVL.